This entry features one TCR beta chain sequence. The antigen is unknown. The data originate from a study of shared clonotypes between healthy human individuals. Across the study: CD8 memory received one plate per donor, CD8 naive two, CD4 memory three and CD4 naive three. General study findings and limits: Despite large depth, sorted-subset datasets appeared incompletely sequenced.

Sequenced by immunoSEQ multiplex PCR; TCRdb stores in-frame clones only, minus some. In the table there are some 2 million clones, roughly 95% of which are singletons. Selected positively for CCR7 and CD45RO-negative, naive CD8 cells excluded terminally differentiated effector memory CD45RA+ cells. V lost 3 bases and J lost 11, with 11 bases in between. Germline values: CDR1 SGHAT, CDR2 FQNNGV. This CDR3 contains 13 residues. This receptor was obtained from a man aged 18 to 30 in good health. V gene TRBV11-2 combines with J gene TRBJ1-6, with D possibly matching TRBD1 (5 bases). The sequencing sample was made of naive CD8+ T cells sorted from blood. The CDR3 spells CASSLSGDAPLHF. As DNA, the CDR3 is TGTGCCAGCAGCTTGAGTGGGGACGCACCCCTCCACTTT.